What follows are 10 T cell receptor beta chains derived from one specimen sequenced in a study of T cell responses to AZD1222 COVID-19 vaccine. Assay: immunoSEQ multiplex PCR; the TCRdb copy retains only in-frame clones and omits some. Of approximately 160,000 clones detected, 85% to 95% appear once; the ten largest clones hold approximately 0.97%. This material consisted of peripheral blood, taken on day 0 of AZD1222 vaccination. These receptors all stem from an adult in good health.

V is TRBV5-1 and J is TRBJ1-6; 10 positions agree with TRBD1. The CDR3 sequence is 15 residues long. Germline V gene data show CDR1 as SGHRS and CDR2 as YFSETQ. V trimming: 4 bases; J trimming: 6 bases; junction bases outside the gene matches: 4. This CDR3 reads CASSIGQGGNSPLHF. The CDR3 DNA reads as TGCGCCAGCAGCATCGGACAGGGGGGTAATTCACCCCTCCACTTT.

V usage is TRBV5-6 and J usage is TRBJ1-2; TRBD1 agrees at 8 bases. V gave up 9 bases and J gave up 6 bases; unmatched junction bases: 13. Germline V gene data show CDR1 as SGHDT and CDR2 as YYEEEE. The CDR3 totals 14 residues. The CDR3 spells CATNGQGQYNGYTF. The CDR3 DNA is TGTGCCACCAACGGACAGGGCCAGTATAATGGCTACACCTTC.

The V call is TRBV4-3, the J call TRBJ2-2; D ambiguous. The CDR3 sequence is 12 residues long. With 0 bases removed from V and 6 bases from J, the gap between germline ends came to 2 bases. Germline loops: CDR1 LGHNA, CDR2 YSLEER. In DNA form, the CDR3 reads TGCGCCAGCAGCCAAGAAGCCGGGGAGCTGTTTTTT. Translated: CASSQEAGELFF.

The chain combines TRBV7-2 with TRBJ1-5; D perhaps matches TRBD1 (5 bases). The length of the CDR3 is 15 residues. CDR1 SGHTA and CDR2 FQGNSA come from the germline V gene. The V end lost 7 bases, the J end lost 4 bases, and 17 bases lay between the germline ends. Written as DNA, the CDR3 is TGTGCCAGCACCTACCTCCCCGGGGCTAATCAGCCCCAGCATTTT. It encodes CASTYLPGANQPQHF.

V usage is TRBV10-3 and J usage is TRBJ1-1; the D is unclear. CDR3 length: 13 residues. Germline values: CDR1 ENHRY, CDR2 SYGVKD. V was shortened by 4 bases and J by 3 bases, with 9 bases between the two germline ends. CDR3 region: CAISVRSDTEAFF. CDR3 bases: TGTGCCATCAGTGTGCGCAGCGACACTGAAGCTTTCTTT.

The CDR3 loop is CASATGRDYGYTF. For the CDR3, the DNA is TGTGCCAGCGCGACAGGGCGCGACTATGGCTACACCTTC. The rearrangement joins TRBV11-3 to TRBJ1-2; TRBD1 matches at 7 bases. Per the germline V gene, CDR1 is SGHNT and CDR2 is YENEEA. With V trimmed by 8 bases and J by 3 bases, 6 bases remained unmatched. The CDR3 runs 13 residues.

This chain joins TRBV7-8 and TRBJ1-1; 7 bases match TRBD1. V was clipped by 4 bases and J by 4 bases; unmatched bases: 6. The V gene's germline CDR1 is SGHVS and CDR2 FQNEAQ. This CDR3 contains 14 residues. CDR3 loop: CASSSEPGGTEAFF. The CDR3, as DNA: TGTGCCAGCAGCTCAGAGCCAGGGGGCACTGAAGCTTTCTTT.

The chain recombines TRBV10-3 with TRBJ2-5; 7 nucleotides line up with TRBD2. V was clipped by 0 bases and J by 2 bases; unmatched bases: 6. The CDR3 runs 16 residues. Germline CDR1 reads ENHRY; CDR2 reads SYGVKD. The DNA of the CDR3 is TGTGCCATCAGTGAGTCTCGGGGAGGGGTTCAAGAGACCCAGTACTTC. This translates into CAISESRGGVQETQYF.

This chain links TRBV18 with TRBJ2-5; the D is unclear. There are 14 residues in the CDR3. The germline V gene has CDR1 KGHSH and CDR2 LQKENI. V dropped 2 bases and J dropped 1 base, with 8 bases sitting between them. CDR3 protein: CASSPSGSQETQYF. CDR3 nucleotide sequence: TGTGCCAGCTCACCATCCGGGTCCCAAGAGACCCAGTACTTC.

The chain joins TRBV7-9 to TRBJ1-2; no reliable D call. The germline gives CDR1 SEHNR, CDR2 FQNEAQ (reference sequence). This CDR3 is 16 amino acids long. V lost 6 bases, J lost 4 bases, and 21 bases lay in between. CDR3 DNA: TGTGCCAGCAGAAGAGGAACCGAGGCCTGGGGCTATGGCTACACCTTC. It codes for CASRRGTEAWGYGYTF. Combining the CDR3 with reference TRBV7-9 and TRBJ1-2 gives the whole variable domain DTGVSQNPRHKITKRGQNVTFRCDPISEHNRLYWYRQTLGQGPEFLTYFQNEAQLEKSRLLSDRFSAERPKGSFSTLEIQRTEQGDSAMYLCASRRGTEAWGYGYTFGSGTRLTVV.